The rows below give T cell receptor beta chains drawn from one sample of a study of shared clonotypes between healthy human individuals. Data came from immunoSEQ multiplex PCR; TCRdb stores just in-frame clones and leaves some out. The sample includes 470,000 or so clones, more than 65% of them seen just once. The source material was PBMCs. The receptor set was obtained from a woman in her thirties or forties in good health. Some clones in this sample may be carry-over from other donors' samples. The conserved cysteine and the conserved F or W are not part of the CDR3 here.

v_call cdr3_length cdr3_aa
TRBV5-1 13 ASSPRDPRSNEQF
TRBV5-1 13 ASSLAYGSRNEQF
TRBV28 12 ASSLQASGNTIY
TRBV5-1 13 ASSLGLADYNEQF
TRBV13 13 ASSLRVQGNYGYT
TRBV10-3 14 AISENPAGGPYEQY
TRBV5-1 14 ASSPRGRESTGELF
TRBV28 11 ASGSGGYQPQH
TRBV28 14 ASSPLGGQGLDEQY
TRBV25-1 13 ASSPSVGSNQPQH
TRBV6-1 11 ASRTGQVGEQY
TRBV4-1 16 ASSQAHSDRGRNQPQH
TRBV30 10 AWSRLTYGYT
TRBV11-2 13 ASSFSPSWGETQY
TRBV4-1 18 ASSQGPFVYRDTNTGELF
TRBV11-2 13 ASSPSRGAPYGYT
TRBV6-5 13 ASSSRGFSNQPQH